This TCR beta chain was sequenced during a study of blood T cells in healthy people across ages. Germline V gene data show CDR1 as LGHNA and CDR2 as YSLEER. V was cut by 3 bases and J by 10 bases, with 36 bases left in between. This CDR3 is built from 20 residues. The extraction recovered at least 5 micrograms of total RNA per sample. For the second PCR, which ran for about 6 to 11 cycles, a sample-barcoded 5' primer and a J-beta primer mix were used. Every sample gave at least 2.5 million paired-end reads containing CDR3. From the 5' RACE reads, TCRdb called clonotypes with MiXCR, one entry per CDR3 protein. Of around 700,000 distinct CDR3 sequences listed, roughly 25% are singletons. This sample was shared with a second study, whose subject was T cells of mothers and their children.

The source material was blood. The rearrangement joins TRBV4-3 to TRBJ2-5; tentatively, D is TRBD1 or TRBD2 (5 bases each). The source of this sequence is a boy aged 5 to 17 in good health. CDR3 coding DNA: TGCGCCAGCAGCCAGGATCTCGTAAGGAGGACCGACGGGGACCGGGTTCGCCAGTACTTC. Residues: CASSQDLVRRTDGDRVRQYF.